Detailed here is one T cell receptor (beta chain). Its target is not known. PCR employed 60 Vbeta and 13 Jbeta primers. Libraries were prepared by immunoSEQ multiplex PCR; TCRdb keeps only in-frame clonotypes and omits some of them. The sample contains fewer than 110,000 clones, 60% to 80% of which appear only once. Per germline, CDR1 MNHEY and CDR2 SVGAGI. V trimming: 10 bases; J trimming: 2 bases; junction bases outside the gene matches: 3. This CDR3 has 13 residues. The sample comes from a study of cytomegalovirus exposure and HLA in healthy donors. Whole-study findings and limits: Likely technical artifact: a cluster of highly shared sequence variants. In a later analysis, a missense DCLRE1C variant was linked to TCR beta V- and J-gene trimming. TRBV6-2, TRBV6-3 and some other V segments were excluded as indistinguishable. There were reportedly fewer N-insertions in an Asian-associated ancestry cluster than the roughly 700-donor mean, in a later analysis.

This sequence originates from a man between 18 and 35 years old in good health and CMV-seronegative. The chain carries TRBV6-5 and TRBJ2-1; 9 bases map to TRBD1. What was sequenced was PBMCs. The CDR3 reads CAIGDRAYNEQFF. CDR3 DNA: TGTGCCATTGGGGACAGGGCCTACAATGAGCAGTTCTTC.